Following are 32 T cell receptor beta chains from one sample sequenced in a study of tumour-infiltrating T cells in Burkitt lymphoma. Assay used: immunoSEQ multiplex PCR; TCRdb lists only in-frame clones, some missing. Of some 9,200 clones in the sample, around 62% are singletons; the top ten hold more than 5.5%. Source material: tumor tissue. The receptor set was obtained from a human donor with diffuse large B-cell lymphoma.

This clone was seen once. The V gene is TRBV2, the J gene TRBJ2-7, with D possibly being TRBD2 (5 bases). This CDR3 spans 14 amino acids. The germline V gene has CDR1 SNHLY and CDR2 FYNNEI. Trimming removed 4 bases at V and 6 bases at J, with 16 bases between. CDR3: CASSVRGILSEQYF. DNA for the CDR3: TGTGCCAGCAGTGTGAGAGGGATTCTAAGCGAGCAGTACTTC.

This chain joins TRBV5-1 and TRBJ1-1; unclear D gene. Germline assignment: CDR1 SGHRS and CDR2 YFSETQ. V was shortened by 2 bases and J by 6 bases, with 11 bases between the two germline ends. CDR3 length equals 13 residues. This chain's CDR3 is CASSFSGLPEAFF. CDR3 nucleotides: TGCGCCAGCAGCTTTTCCGGATTGCCTGAAGCTTTCTTT.

The DNA of the CDR3 is TGTGCCAGCAGCTTGGATAAACCCGGAAAACTGTTTTTT. This translates into CASSLDKPGKLFF. V is TRBV5-4 and J is TRBJ1-4; D is ambiguous. V was shortened by 0 bases and J by 10 bases, with 10 bases between the two germline ends. The CDR3 totals 13 residues. CDR1 SGHNT and CDR2 YYREEE come from the germline V gene (reference sequence).

This chain links TRBV5-6 with TRBJ2-7; a weak D match, TRBD1 (6 bases). The CDR3 has 14 amino acids. Between the trimmed V and J ends, which lost 3 bases and 4 bases, there was a span of 14 bases. Germline V gene sequence: CDR1 SGHDT, CDR2 YYEEEE. The DNA of the CDR3 is TGTGCCAGCAGCTACAACAGGGTTGGATACGAGCAGTACTTC. It yields the protein CASSYNRVGYEQYF. Filled out from reference TRBV5-6 and TRBJ2-7, the complete variable domain reads DAGVTQSPTHLIKTRGQQVTLRCSPKSGHDTVSWYQQALGQGPQFIFQYYEEEERQRGNFPDRFSGHQFPNYSSELNVNALLLGDSALYLCASSYNRVGYEQYFGPGTRLTVT.

This clone was seen a few times. This chain connects TRBV20-1 to TRBJ2-1; tentative D call: TRBD2 (5 bases). CDR3 size: 11 residues. In germline, CDR1 is DFQATT, CDR2 SNEGSKA (reference sequence). Trimming removed 5 bases from V and 10 bases from J, with 12 bases in between. The CDR3 protein is CSAPGKREQFF. CDR3 sequence (DNA): TGCAGTGCTCCCGGGAAAAGAGAGCAGTTCTTC.

This clone was seen a few times. V gene TRBV2 combines with J gene TRBJ1-2, with TRBD1 matching over 7 bases. The junction had 8 bases not matched to a gene; V was cut back by 7 bases and J by 6 bases. Per germline, CDR1 SNHLY and CDR2 FYNNEI. This CDR3 is 13 amino acids long. In nucleotides, the CDR3 is TGTGCCAGCACCCTAGACAGGGTAAATGGCTACACCTTC. This translates into CASTLDRVNGYTF.

The V gene is TRBV5-1, the J gene TRBJ2-4; 7 bases line up with TRBD1. The J segment lost 9 bases and the V segment lost 4 bases, leaving 7 bases of the junction unmatched. Germline V gene data show CDR1 as SGHRS and CDR2 as YFSETQ. The CDR3 totals 13 residues. CDR3 sequence: CASSDQTGSIQYF. Written as DNA, the CDR3 is TGCGCCAGCAGCGACCAGACAGGGAGCATTCAGTACTTC.

This clone has more than one count but fewer than ten. J is TRBJ2-6 and V is TRBV10-3; D is unclear. This CDR3 spans 15 amino acids. Germline CDR1 ENHRY, CDR2 SYGVKD. The V end lost 3 bases, the J end lost 4 bases, and 10 bases lay between the germline ends. CDR3 protein: CAISDTPAGANVLTF. The CDR3 region has the DNA TGTGCCATCAGTGATACGCCGGCCGGGGCCAACGTCCTGACTTTC.

This clone was counted a single time. The chain has TRBV6-5 and TRBJ1-5; no reliable D call. Trimming stripped 5 bases from V and 0 bases from J, with 11 bases between. CDR1 MNHEY and CDR2 SVGAGI come from the germline V gene. CDR3 size: 15 residues. This CDR3 reads CASSPSFRSNQPQHF. The CDR3 region has the DNA TGTGCCAGCAGTCCATCATTTCGTAGCAATCAGCCCCAGCATTTT.

The V and J genes are TRBV7-9 and TRBJ1-1, with a weak D call TRBD1 (6 bases). The germline V gene encodes CDR1 SEHNR and CDR2 FQNEAQ (reference sequence). Deletions cut 5 bases from V and 0 bases from J, with 10 bases between. CDR3 size: 14 residues. In DNA, the CDR3 is TGTGCCAGCAGCCCCAGGGGTTTGAACACTGAAGCTTTCTTT. This sequence encodes CASSPRGLNTEAFF.

This clone was found a few times. This sequence joins TRBV6-1 and TRBJ1-1, with unresolved D. This CDR3 has 13 amino acids. Germline lookup yields CDR1 MNHNS and CDR2 SASEGT. Between the trimmed V and J ends, which lost 7 bases and 0 bases, there was a span of 9 bases. The DNA of the CDR3 is TGTGCCAGCACCCGATCCGTGAACACTGAAGCTTTCTTT. The encoded protein is CASTRSVNTEAFF.

This chain uses TRBV19 with TRBJ1-2, with D perhaps TRBD1 (5 bases). Germline assignment: CDR1 LNHDA and CDR2 SQIVND (reference sequence). The CDR3 has 14 amino acids. V was shortened by 3 bases and J by 0 bases, with 8 bases between the two germline ends. CDR3 sequence (DNA): TGTGCCAGTAGTATCGGGGGGGCTAACTATGGCTACACCTTC. It specifies CASSIGGANYGYTF. The whole variable domain, remainder taken from reference TRBV19 and TRBJ1-2, is DGGITQSPKYLFRKEGQNVTLSCEQNLNHDAMYWYRQDPGQGLRLIYYSQIVNDFQKGDIAEGYSVSREKKESFPLTVTSAQKNPTAFYLCASSIGGANYGYTFGSGTRLTVV.

The chain uses TRBV5-1 and TRBJ1-3; D is ambiguous. V shed 0 bases and J shed 0 bases, with 10 bases lying between them. The CDR3 loop spans 16 amino acids. The germline CDR1 and CDR2 sequences are SGHRS and YFSETQ. The CDR3 is CASSLGPFVSGNTIYF. The DNA of the CDR3 is TGCGCCAGCAGCTTGGGTCCCTTCGTCTCTGGAAACACCATATATTTT.

J is TRBJ1-1 and V is TRBV6-1; D perhaps matches TRBD1 (5 bases). Trimming took 7 bases from V and 1 from J, leaving 10 bases between them. The CDR3 has 13 residues. From germline, CDR1 is MNHNS and CDR2 SASEGT. CDR3 coding DNA: TGTGCCAGCATCCGGGACGGGAACACTGAAGCTTTCTTT. It translates to CASIRDGNTEAFF.

The chain uses TRBV6-5 and TRBJ1-2; perhaps TRBD1 as D (5 bases). Trimming took off 0 bases at V and 4 bases at J, with 15 bases between the two ends. Germline V gene data show CDR1 as MNHEY and CDR2 as SVGAGI. This CDR3 is built from 16 residues. The CDR3 region is CASSYSIGGFPYGYTF. The CDR3 DNA follows: TGTGCCAGCAGTTACTCGATCGGGGGTTTCCCCTATGGCTACACCTTC.

This clone was observed a handful of times. CDR3 residues: CAWSVHWGTEAFF. CDR3 sequence (DNA): TGTGCCTGGAGTGTACACTGGGGGACTGAAGCTTTCTTT. The genes are TRBV30 and TRBJ1-1, with D possibly TRBD1 on 5 matching bases. Trimming cost V 0 bases and J 5 bases, with 10 bases left between them. This CDR3 is 13 amino acids long. The V gene's germline CDR1 is GTSNPN and CDR2 SVGIG (reference sequence).

The chain is built from TRBV19 and TRBJ2-4, with D unclear. The CDR3 totals 15 residues. Germline CDR1 LNHDA, CDR2 SQIVND (reference sequence). The V and J ends lost 1 base and 8 bases respectively, with 15 bases between them. The CDR3 DNA sequence: TGTGCCAGTAGTATAGGTGGAGATCTACGGGACATTCAGTACTTC. Protein sequence: CASSIGGDLRDIQYF.

The rearrangement joins TRBV28 to TRBJ1-1, with TRBD1 matching 8 bases. Germline CDR1 and CDR2: MDHEN and SYDVKM. The CDR3 has 15 amino acids. V gave up 8 bases and J gave up 4 bases; unmatched junction bases: 12. In DNA, the CDR3 is TGTGCCAGCGGTAGGACAGGGTTTGGAATCACTGAAGCTTTCTTT. It translates to CASGRTGFGITEAFF. Full variable domain (remainder filled in from reference TRBV28 and TRBJ1-1): DVKVTQSSRYLVKRTGEKVFLECVQDMDHENMFWYRQDPGLGLRLIYFSYDVKMKEKGDIPEGYSVSREKKERFSLILESASTNQTSMYLCASGRTGFGITEAFFGQGTRLTVV.

The rearrangement joins TRBV10-2 to TRBJ1-5; D is possibly TRBD1 (5 bases). The ends were cut back, 3 bases at V and 7 bases at J, with 13 bases in the middle. Germline V gene data show CDR1 as WSHSY and CDR2 as SAAADI. This CDR3 has 14 amino acids. The CDR3 DNA follows: TGCGCCAGCAGTGATCGGGGGGTAGGGCAGCCCCAGCATTTT. It translates to CASSDRGVGQPQHF.

This clone appeared a few times. The chain uses TRBV7-9 and TRBJ2-1, with D hard to call. Germline V lookup: CDR1 SEHNR, CDR2 FQNEAQ (reference sequence). The CDR3 contains 15 residues. Trimming took off 6 bases at V and 4 bases at J, with 16 bases between the two ends. CDR3 sequence reads: CASSPGWAGYNEQFF. As DNA, the CDR3 is TGTGCCAGCAGTCCCGGGTGGGCTGGGTACAATGAGCAGTTCTTC.

This clone was seen only a few times. The V and J genes are TRBV7-2 and TRBJ1-1; D is perhaps TRBD1 (6 bases). The CDR3 contains 14 residues. V was shortened by 5 bases and J by 11 bases, with 21 bases between the two germline ends. CDR1 and CDR2 (germline): SGHTA, FQGNSA. The CDR3 reads CASSPLYDRTVAFF. The CDR3 nucleotides read TGTGCCAGCAGCCCGCTTTATGACAGGACGGTGGCTTTCTTT.

The V and J genes are TRBV7-2 and TRBJ2-5, with unresolved D. Per the germline V gene, CDR1 is SGHTA and CDR2 is FQGNSA. The CDR3 spans 15 residues. Deletions cut 1 base from V and 0 bases from J, with 9 bases between. CDR3 sequence reads: CASSLVGGNQETQYF. CDR3 bases: TGTGCCAGCAGCTTAGTGGGCGGCAACCAAGAGACCCAGTACTTC.

The chain is built from TRBV19 and TRBJ1-3, with TRBD1 identical over 9 bases. The germline CDR1 and CDR2 sequences are LNHDA and SQIVND (reference sequence). V trimming: 3 bases; J trimming: 0 bases; junction bases outside the gene matches: 3. The CDR3 loop spans 16 amino acids. The CDR3 spells CASSIPGQGSGNTIYF. As DNA, the CDR3 is TGTGCCAGTAGTATCCCGGGACAGGGCTCTGGAAACACCATATATTTT.

In its sample, this clone was seen a few times. This chain connects TRBV28 to TRBJ2-2; D gene ambiguous. The CDR3 runs 12 residues. V was trimmed by 3 bases and J by 4 bases, leaving 3 bases between them. Germline V lookup: CDR1 MDHEN, CDR2 SYDVKM. CDR3 sequence (DNA): TGTGCCAGCAGTTTGGGCACCGGGGAGCTGTTTTTT. Translating it yields CASSLGTGELFF.

The chain is built from TRBV4-1 and TRBJ1-6; TRBD1 is a possible D gene (5 bases). Trimming took off 0 bases at V and 10 bases at J, with 10 bases between the two ends. The germline CDR1 and CDR2 sequences are MGHRA and YSYEKL. This CDR3 is 14 amino acids long. This chain's CDR3 is CASSQEGRASPLHF. The CDR3 DNA reads as TGCGCCAGCAGCCAAGAGGGCAGGGCCTCACCCCTCCACTTT.

A few counts support this clone. The V call is TRBV19, the J call TRBJ1-6; TRBD1 matches at 7 bases. Germline V gene lookup returns CDR1 LNHDA and CDR2 SQIVND (reference sequence). V shed 3 bases, J shed 10 bases, and the junction held 9 bases outside the gene matches. This CDR3 comprises 15 residues. CDR3 DNA: TGTGCCAGTAGTATCCCGGGACAGACAAGGTCACCCCTCCACTTT. It specifies CASSIPGQTRSPLHF.

The J gene is TRBJ1-1, the V gene TRBV15; 8 nucleotides agree with TRBD1. The CDR3 covers 15 residues. Per germline, CDR1 LNHNV and CDR2 YYDKDF (reference sequence). V was pared by 3 bases and J by 5 bases, with 8 bases of the junction left unmatched. CDR3 DNA: TGTGCCACCAGCAGGGGGAGGACAGGGACGACTGAAGCTTTCTTT. Amino acids: CATSRGRTGTTEAFF. Filled out from reference TRBV15 and TRBJ1-1, the complete variable domain reads DAMVIQNPRYQVTQFGKPVTLSCSQTLNHNVMYWYQQKSSQAPKLLFHYYDKDFNNEADTPDNFQSRRPNTSFCFLDIRSPGLGDTAMYLCATSRGRTGTTEAFFGQGTRLTVV.

The chain carries TRBV6-4 and TRBJ1-4, with D uncertain. The germline gives CDR1 MRHNA, CDR2 SNTAGT. The V end lost 2 bases, the J end lost 10 bases, and 5 bases lay between the germline ends. The CDR3 is made up of 11 amino acids. This CDR3 is CASSDGLKLFF. CDR3 nucleotide sequence: TGTGCCAGCAGTGACGGTCTAAAACTGTTTTTT.

CDR3 region: CASNRDSDEQYF. For the CDR3, the DNA is TGTGCCAGCAATAGGGATTCAGACGAGCAGTACTTC. The V gene is TRBV2, the J gene TRBJ2-7; D is unclear. The CDR3 totals 12 residues. CDR1 is SNHLY and CDR2 is FYNNEI in the germline V gene. Deletions cut 7 bases from V and 5 bases from J, with 12 bases between.

J is TRBJ1-4 and V is TRBV11-2; D is unresolved. The germline V gene encodes CDR1 SGHAT and CDR2 FQNNGV. Trimming took 5 bases from V and 5 from J, leaving 6 bases between them. This CDR3 is 12 amino acids long. CDR3 sequence reads: CASSAINEKLFF. For the CDR3, the DNA is TGTGCCAGCAGCGCGATAAATGAAAAACTGTTTTTT.

The V call is TRBV7-9, the J call TRBJ1-1; D gene uncertain. Deletions cut 3 bases from V and 1 base from J, with 6 bases between. The CDR3 sequence is 13 residues long. The germline V gene encodes CDR1 SEHNR and CDR2 FQNEAQ (reference sequence). The CDR3 bases are TGTGCCAGCAGCTTCGGCAGGAACACTGAAGCTTTCTTT. Its protein is CASSFGRNTEAFF.

The chain couples TRBV4-1 to TRBJ2-7, with 11 bases fitting TRBD1. Germline V gene lookup returns CDR1 MGHRA and CDR2 YSYEKL. This CDR3 spans 14 amino acids. Trimming at V came to 0 bases and at J to 6 bases, leaving 1 base not matched to a gene. The CDR3 nucleotides read TGCGCCAGCAGCCAAGAGGACAGGGGGCGCGAGCAGTACTTC. Protein: CASSQEDRGREQYF.